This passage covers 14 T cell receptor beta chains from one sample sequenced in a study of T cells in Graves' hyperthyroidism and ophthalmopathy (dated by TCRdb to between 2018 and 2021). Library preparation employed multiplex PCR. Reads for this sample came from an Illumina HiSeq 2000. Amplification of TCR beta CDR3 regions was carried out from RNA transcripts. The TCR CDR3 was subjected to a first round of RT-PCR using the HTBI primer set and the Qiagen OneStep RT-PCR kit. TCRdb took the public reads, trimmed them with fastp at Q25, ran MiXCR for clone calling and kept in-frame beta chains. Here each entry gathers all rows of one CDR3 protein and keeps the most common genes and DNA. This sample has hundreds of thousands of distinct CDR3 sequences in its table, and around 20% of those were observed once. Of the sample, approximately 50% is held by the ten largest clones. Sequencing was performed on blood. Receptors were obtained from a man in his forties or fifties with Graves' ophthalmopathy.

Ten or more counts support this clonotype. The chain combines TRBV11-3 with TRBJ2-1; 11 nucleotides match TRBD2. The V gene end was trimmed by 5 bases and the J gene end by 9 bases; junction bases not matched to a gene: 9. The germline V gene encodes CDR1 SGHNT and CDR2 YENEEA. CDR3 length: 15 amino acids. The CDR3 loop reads CASSLLAGGPIEQFF. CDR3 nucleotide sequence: TGTGCCAGCAGCCTCTTAGCGGGGGGGCCTATTGAGCAGTTCTTC. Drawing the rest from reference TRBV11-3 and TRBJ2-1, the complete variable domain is EAGVVQSPRYKIIEKKQPVAFWCNPISGHNTLYWYLQNLGQGPELLIRYENEEAVDDSQLPKDRFSAERLKGVDSTLKIQPAELGDSAVYLCASSLLAGGPIEQFFGPGTRLTVL.

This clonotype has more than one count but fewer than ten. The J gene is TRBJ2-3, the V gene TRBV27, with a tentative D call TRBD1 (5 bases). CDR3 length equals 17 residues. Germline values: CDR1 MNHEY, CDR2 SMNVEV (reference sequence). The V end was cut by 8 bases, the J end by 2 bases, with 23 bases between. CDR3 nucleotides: TGTGCCAGCGGCCGGATCGTGGGGCAAGATCACACAGATACGCAGTATTTT. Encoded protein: CASGRIVGQDHTDTQYF.

The CDR3 is CASSTPRDRGGETQYF. CDR3 DNA sequence: TGTGCCAGTAGTACGCCGCGGGACAGGGGGGGCGAGACCCAGTACTTC. V gene TRBV19 combines with J gene TRBJ2-5; 11 bases agree with TRBD1. Germline values: CDR1 LNHDA, CDR2 SQIVND (reference sequence). CDR3 length equals 16 residues. The V gene end was trimmed by 4 bases and the J gene end by 5 bases; junction bases not matched to a gene: 9.

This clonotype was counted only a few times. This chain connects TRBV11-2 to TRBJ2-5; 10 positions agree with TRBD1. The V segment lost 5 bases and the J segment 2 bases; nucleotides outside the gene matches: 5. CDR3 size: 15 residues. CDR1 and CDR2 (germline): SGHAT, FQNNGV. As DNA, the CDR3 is TGTGCCAGCAGCCTCGGGACAGGGGATCAAGAGACCCAGTACTTC. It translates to CASSLGTGDQETQYF.

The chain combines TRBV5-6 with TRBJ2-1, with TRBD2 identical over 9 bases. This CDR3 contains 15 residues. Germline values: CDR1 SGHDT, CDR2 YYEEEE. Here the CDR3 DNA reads TGTGCTACAGCCCCGGGAACTAGCGGGTACAATGAGCAGTTCTTC. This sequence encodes CATAPGTSGYNEQFF.

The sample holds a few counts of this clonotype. In nucleotides, the CDR3 is TGTGCCAGCAGTCAGGCGAGGAATTCACCCCTCCACTTT. Its protein is CASSQARNSPLHF. The genes are TRBV6-1 and TRBJ1-6, with D uncertain. V was cut by 5 bases and J by 7 bases, with 9 bases left in between. Per germline, CDR1 MNHNS and CDR2 SASEGT. The CDR3 is made up of 13 amino acids.

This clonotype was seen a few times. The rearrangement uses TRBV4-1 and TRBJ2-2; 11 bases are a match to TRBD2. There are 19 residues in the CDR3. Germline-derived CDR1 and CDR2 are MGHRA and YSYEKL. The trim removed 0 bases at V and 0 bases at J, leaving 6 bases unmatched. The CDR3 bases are TGCGCCAGCAGCCAAGATGGGCTAGCGGGAGGCACGAACACCGGGGAGCTGTTTTTT. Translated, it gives CASSQDGLAGGTNTGELFF.

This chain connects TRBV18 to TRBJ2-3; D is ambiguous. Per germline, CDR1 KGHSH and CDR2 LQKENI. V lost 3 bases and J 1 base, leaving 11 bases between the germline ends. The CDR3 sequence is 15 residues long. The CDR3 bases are TGTGCCAGCTCACCCCAGTACAGCCGCACAGATACGCAGTATTTT. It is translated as CASSPQYSRTDTQYF.

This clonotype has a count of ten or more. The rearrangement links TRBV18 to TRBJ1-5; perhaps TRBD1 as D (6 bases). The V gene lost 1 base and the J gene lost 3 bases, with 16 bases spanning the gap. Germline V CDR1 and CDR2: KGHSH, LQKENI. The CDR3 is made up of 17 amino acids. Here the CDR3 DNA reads TGTGCCAGCTCACCACTGGTCAGGACAGATTACAATCAGCCCCAGCATTTT. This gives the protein CASSPLVRTDYNQPQHF.

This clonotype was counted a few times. The CDR3 sequence is CASSSRTGGTTEAFF. The CDR3 DNA is TGTGCCAGCAGTTCACGGACAGGGGGAACCACTGAAGCTTTCTTT. The chain recombines TRBV12-3 or TRBV12-4 with TRBJ1-1; 10 bases are shared with TRBD1. This CDR3 is 15 amino acids long. J was trimmed by 4 bases and V by 4 bases; bases with no gene match: 6.

The CDR3 nucleotides read TGTGCCAGCAGTTTTGGAGGGAGGGCCTACAATGAGCAGTACTTC. It yields the protein CASSFGGRAYNEQYF. V gene TRBV28 combines with J gene TRBJ2-1; 7 nucleotides match TRBD2. The J call may be faulty, since TRBJ2-7 better matches the DNA end. CDR1 and CDR2 (germline): MDHEN, SYDVKM. CDR3 length: 15 residues.

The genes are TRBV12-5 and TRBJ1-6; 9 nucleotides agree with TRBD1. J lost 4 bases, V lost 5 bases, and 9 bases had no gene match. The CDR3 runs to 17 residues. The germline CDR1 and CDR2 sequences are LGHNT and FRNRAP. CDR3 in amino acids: CASGPGTGFSYNSPLHF. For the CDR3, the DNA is TGTGCTAGTGGTCCCGGGACAGGGTTTTCTTATAATTCACCCCTCCACTTT.

CDR3 protein: CASSLLASGNTIYF. Here the CDR3 DNA reads TGTGCCAGCAGCCTCTTGGCTTCGGGAAACACCATATATTTT. The rearrangement links TRBV5-8 to TRBJ1-3, with D hard to call. The CDR3 extends over 14 amino acids. Trimming took 4 bases from V and 4 from J, leaving 12 bases between them. Germline CDR1 is SGHTS and CDR2 is YDEGEE. The full variable domain, completed using reference TRBV5-8 and TRBJ1-3, is EAGVTQSPTHLIKTRGQQATLRCSPISGHTSVYWYQQALGLGLQFLLWYDEGEERNRGNFPPRFSGRQFPNYSSELNVNALELEDSALYLCASSLLASGNTIYFGEGSWLTVV.

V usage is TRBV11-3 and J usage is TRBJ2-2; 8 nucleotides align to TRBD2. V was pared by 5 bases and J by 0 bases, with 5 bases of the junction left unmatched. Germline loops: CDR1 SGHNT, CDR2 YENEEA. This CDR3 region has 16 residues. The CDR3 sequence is CASSPGGVSNTGELFF. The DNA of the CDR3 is TGTGCCAGCAGCCCCGGGGGGGTCTCGAACACCGGGGAGCTGTTTTTT.